This entry describes one T cell receptor (beta chain). Its antigen remains unidentified. All patients experienced relapse after autologous stem cell transplantation, and brentuximab vedotin exposure was variable. This sample was taken from a study of PD-1 blockade in classical Hodgkin lymphoma. Study conclusions and caveats: Baseline TCR diversity was reportedly lower in newly diagnosed patients than in healthy donors. It was reported as lower still in relapsed/refractory patients. Baseline diversity was lower in partial responders and progressors than complete responders.

Measured with immunoSEQ multiplex PCR; TCRdb has only the in-frame clones, and not every one. The sample includes more than 14,000 clones, roughly 69% of them seen just once. This CDR3 comprises 14 residues. J lost 6 bases, V lost 3 bases, and 5 bases had no gene match. Germline V gene sequence: CDR1 SGDLS, CDR2 YYNGEE. The sample was peripheral blood mononuclear cells (PBMCs), taken at baseline. The clonotype was recovered from a human donor with classical Hodgkin lymphoma. The genes are TRBV9 and TRBJ2-7, with TRBD2 identical over 11 bases. This chain's CDR3 is CASSGTSGSVEQYF. The DNA for the CDR3 is TGTGCCAGCAGCGGTACTAGCGGGAGTGTCGAGCAGTACTTC.